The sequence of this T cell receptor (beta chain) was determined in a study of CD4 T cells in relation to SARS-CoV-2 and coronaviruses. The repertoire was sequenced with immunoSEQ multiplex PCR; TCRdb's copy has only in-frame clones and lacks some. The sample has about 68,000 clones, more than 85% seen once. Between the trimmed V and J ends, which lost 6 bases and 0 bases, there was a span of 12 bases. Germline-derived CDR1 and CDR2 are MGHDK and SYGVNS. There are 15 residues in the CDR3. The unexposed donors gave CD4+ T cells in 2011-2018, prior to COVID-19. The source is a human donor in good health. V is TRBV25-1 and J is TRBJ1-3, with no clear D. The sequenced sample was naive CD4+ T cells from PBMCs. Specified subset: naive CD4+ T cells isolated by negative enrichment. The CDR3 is CASRKTGNSGNTIYF. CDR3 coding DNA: TGTGCCAGCAGGAAGACGGGAAACTCTGGAAACACCATATATTTT.